This record looks at one TCR beta chain sequence and its context. The specificity of this receptor is unknown. This record comes from a study of synovial regulatory T cells in juvenile arthritis (dated by TCRdb to the mid-2010s). Study-level background: Among sequenced patients, a few were therapy-naive, one received methotrexate plus infliximab, about six received methotrexate, and one had no treatment information. TCRbeta CDR3 repertoires of blood iaTreg cells, other blood Treg cells and synovial fluid Treg cells from matched patient samples were compared in the study. Although effector T cell subsets in the cohort were also sequenced for comparisons, the Treg dataset on its own covers only blood and synovial fluid Treg cells. TCR repertoire comparisons included Treg and Teff subsets from approximately eleven JIA patients with active disease. Results the study describes overall, beyond this receptor: Lower TCR diversity was observed in blood iaTreg cells than in other blood Treg cells, consistent with antigen-driven expansion. Across patients, iaTreg TCR repertoires were largely private, and these iaTreg repertoires partially overlapped with synovial Teff and blood CPL repertoires. Synovial Treg cells shared more CDR3 sequences with iaTreg cells than with other blood Treg cells; Chao-Jaccard similarity confirmed closer relation.

Including the terminal cysteine and phenylalanine, the CDR3 comprises 15 residues. No DNA is listed. The CDR1 and CDR2 encoded by the germline V gene are MDHEN and SYDVKM. iaTreg cells were defined as HLA-DR+ Treg cells, were more frequent in NO ID patients than in ID patients at Tend, and were hypothesised to expand during inflammation. The donors for the TCR repertoire analysis were approximately eleven juvenile idiopathic arthritis patients with active disease who had not reached inactive disease, of whom 3 were polyarticular and 8 were oligoarticular. A median age of around 10 years (range about 2.4-22.9) and a median disease duration of approximately 7 years (range 0.2-19.1) were recorded for the TCR-sequenced patients. The samples used for TCR repertoire analysis were collected at two centres in Italy. Peripheral blood mononuclear cells were separated using a Histopaque-1077 density gradient and frozen in about 90% FCS with approximately 10% DMSO.

Libraries came from the immunoSEQ multiplex PCR assay. Adaptive Biotechnologies carried out the TCRbeta CDR3 sequencing. Processing in the source paper ran as follows. Repertoire similarity was assessed using the Chao-modified Jaccard index and the median clonotype overlap from 200 random subsamples at equal sample size. Similarity analyses used either productive nucleotide sequences or in silico-translated amino acid sequences. Hierarchical clustering with single linkage and t-SNE based on Chao-modified Jaccard distances were used to compare repertoires. Repertoire diversity was measured with the Renyi index after sample size normalisation across a range of alpha values. In TCRdb, the immuneACCESS table is reduced to in-frame sequences with V and J assigned. These tables do not hold every clone; where another copy was compared, an unresolved V gene accounts for under half, and the others remain unexplained. D and trimming come from the DNA, and the V and J calls and clone size come from that table. The sample table gives 8,500 to 10,000 clones. The top ten clonotypes cover roughly 1.6% of the sample.

The sequence links TRBV28 to TRBJ2-7; checking the TCRdb D call of TRBD2 is not possible without DNA. This sequence originates from a donor younger than 30 with juvenile idiopathic arthritis. The specimen was Treg cells from blood. What the cell subset or site label conveys for this sample: HLA-DR+ inflammation-associated blood Treg cells. The CDR3: CASRGGGGSFYEQYF.